This T cell receptor (beta chain) appears in the sequencing data of a study of blood T cells in healthy people across ages. Whole-study findings and limits: A roughly linear age-dependent decrease characterized TCR beta diversity per million T cells.

This clonotype was found a few times. The antigen is undetermined. Germline CDR1 SQVTM, CDR2 ANQGSEA. The CDR3 runs 13 residues. V gave up 3 bases and J gave up 2 bases, with 11 bases separating them. A sample-barcoded 5' primer and a J-beta primer mix were used in a second PCR of roughly 7 to 11 cycles. TCRdb independently ran MiXCR on the 5' RACE reads; one entry per CDR3 protein. Seen here are approximately 1.5 million distinct CDR3 sequences, less than 45% observed once, and the top ten hold about 3.8%. Input material: blood. V and J are TRBV29-1 and TRBJ2-7; possibly TRBD2 for D (5 bases). The receptor's source is a woman between 18 and 29 years old in good health. The CDR3 loop is CSVEGSQPYEQYF. Written as DNA, the CDR3 is TGCAGCGTTGAGGGGAGCCAGCCCTACGAGCAGTACTTC.